This is a list of T cell receptor beta chains from one sample in a study of T cells in Graves' hyperthyroidism and ophthalmopathy. TCRdb itself ran the multiplex PCR reads through MiXCR, one entry per CDR3 protein. The data show 200,000 to 250,000 distinct CDR3 sequences, with about a sixth seen just once and around 28% held by the top ten. The sequenced sample consisted of blood. The receptor set was obtained from a woman aged 18-35 years with Graves' ophthalmopathy. The CDR3 runs from the conserved cysteine through the conserved F or W. A D gene is named only where the DNA matches it firmly. Clone sizes are given selectively: once, few, many, or a class where the clone is expanded.

CDR3 DNA | CDR3 protein | V gene | clone size | J gene | D gene
TGCGCCAGCAGCCAAGGCCTAGCGGGAGAAACCTACAATGAGCAGTTCTTC | CASSQGLAGETYNEQFF | TRBV4-3 | - | TRBJ2-1 | TRBD2
TGTGCCAGCACCCTGGACTACATTACGCAGTATTTT | CASTLDYITQYF | TRBV3-1 | - | TRBJ2-3 | -
TGTGCCAGCAGCACGGGACAGGTTGTCGCTGAAGCTTTCTTT | CASSTGQVVAEAFF | TRBV11-2 | - | TRBJ1-1 | TRBD1
TGTGCCACCACCCCCGACGGGGACACCGGGGAGCTGTTTTTT | CATTPDGDTGELFF | TRBV24-1 | many | TRBJ2-2 | -
TGTGCCAGCAGCTCCGGGACAGGGAATTCCTACAATGAGCAGTTCTTC | CASSSGTGNSYNEQFF | TRBV28 | many | TRBJ2-1 | TRBD1
TGTGCCATCAGAGGCACTAGCGGCCCGAGCACAGATACGCAGTATTTT | CAIRGTSGPSTDTQYF | TRBV10-3 | - | TRBJ2-3 | TRBD2
TGCGCCAGCAGCCAAGATGTAGTGCAAGAGACCCAGTACTTC | CASSQDVVQETQYF | TRBV4-1 | many | TRBJ2-5 | -
TGTGCCAGCAACTTAGCGGCAGGGACGTATGGCTACACCTTC | CASNLAAGTYGYTF | TRBV7-9 | - | TRBJ1-2 | -
TGCAGCGTTCGTCCGGGACAGGGAGGATACGAGCAGTACTTC | CSVRPGQGGYEQYF | TRBV29-1 | many | TRBJ2-7 | TRBD1
TGTGCCAGCAGCTGGACAGGGGGAAATTCACCCCTCCACTTT | CASSWTGGNSPLHF | TRBV7-3 | - | TRBJ1-6 | TRBD1
TGTGCCAGCAGCTTAGGGGGACAGCCACAAGAGACCCAGTACTTC | CASSLGGQPQETQYF | TRBV7-3 | many | TRBJ2-5 | TRBD1
TGTGCCAGCAGCCCTAGGGGGGATCCCTATGGCTACACCTTC | CASSPRGDPYGYTF | TRBV9 | many | TRBJ1-2 | -
TGCAGTGCTAGAGATCAACAGGGCCTTCCCGAGACCCAGTACTTC | CSARDQQGLPETQYF | TRBV20-1 | - | TRBJ2-5 | -
TGTGCCAGCAGCTCGGAAGGGACCCACACTGAAGCTTTCTTT | CASSSEGTHTEAFF | TRBV7-3 | - | TRBJ1-1 | -
TGTGCCAGCAGTTTGCGAGACCCGGGACAGGGGTGGAATGAGCAGTTCTTC | CASSLRDPGQGWNEQFF | TRBV27 | many | TRBJ2-1 | TRBD1
TGTGCCAGTAGTATTTTAGGGGGGGCCGGTGAGCAGTTCTTC | CASSILGGAGEQFF | TRBV19 | many | TRBJ2-1 | -
TGTGCCAGCAGCTTAGTAGCGGGGGACCACAATGAGCAGTTCTTC | CASSLVAGDHNEQFF | TRBV5-4 | many | TRBJ2-1 | TRBD2
TGTGCCAGCAACGAGGGGTTGAACGGCTACACCTTC | CASNEGLNGYTF | TRBV28 | many | TRBJ1-2 | -
TGTGCCAGCAGCATCGGCCCTGGGGCCAACGTCCTGACTTTC | CASSIGPGANVLTF | TRBV7-2 | many | TRBJ2-6 | -
TGCAGTGCCCTTACTAGCGGGGGCTACAATGAGCAGTTCTTC | CSALTSGGYNEQFF | TRBV20-1 | - | TRBJ2-1 | TRBD2
TGTGCCAGCAGTTCTCTCGGGACAGGGCCCTACGAGCAGTACTTC | CASSSLGTGPYEQYF | TRBV28 | few | TRBJ2-7 | TRBD1
TGTGCCAGCCGGGACAGGGGTTTTTGGGAGCAGTACTTC | CASRDRGFWEQYF | TRBV27 | - | TRBJ2-7 | TRBD1
TGTGCCAGCAGGCATGTCAGGAACACTGAAGCTTTCTTT | CASRHVRNTEAFF | TRBV5-4 | many | TRBJ1-1 | -
TGTGCCACTAAGACAGGGCCTAACTCTGGGGCCAACGTCCTGACTTTC | CATKTGPNSGANVLTF | TRBV6-1 | many | TRBJ2-6 | TRBD1
TGTGCCAGCACAATAGCGTCTTACCAAGAGACCCAGTACTTC | CASTIASYQETQYF | TRBV7-9 | many | TRBJ2-5 | -
TGTGCCAGCAGCGTCCAGGAGCTTAATGAAAAACTGTTTTTT | CASSVQELNEKLFF | TRBV7-6 | many | TRBJ1-4 | -
TGTGCCAGCAGTACTCTGGGACAGGGGAATTCACCCCTCCACTTT | CASSTLGQGNSPLHF | TRBV28 | many | TRBJ1-6 | TRBD1
TGTGCCAGCAGTGGGCACTACGAGTTTAGCTACGAGCAGTACTTC | CASSGHYEFSYEQYF | TRBV6-1 | many | TRBJ2-7 | -
TGTGCCAGCTCACCCGGGACAGGGGTGGATGAGCAGTTCTTC | CASSPGTGVDEQFF | TRBV18 | - | TRBJ2-1 | TRBD1
TGTGCCTGGAGTGTAAGTGGGACTAGCGGGGTGCCGACCTACGAGCAGTACTTC | CAWSVSGTSGVPTYEQYF | TRBV30 | many | TRBJ2-7 | TRBD2
TGTGCCAGCAGCGTAGCAAGTGCGGGGGGGAACACCGGGGAGCTGTTTTTT | CASSVASAGGNTGELFF | TRBV9 | many | TRBJ2-2 | TRBD2
TGTGCCAGCAGTCAAACTTCCCCGACAGGGGGTAATCAGCCCCAGCATTTT | CASSQTSPTGGNQPQHF | TRBV28 | many | TRBJ1-5 | TRBD1
TGTGCCAGCAGCTTAGGGACAGGGGTATACAATGAGCAGTTCTTC | CASSLGTGVYNEQFF | TRBV11-2 | many | TRBJ2-1 | TRBD1
TGCAGTGCTAGTTTGGGTAGGATAGGAGAGCAGTACTTC | CSASLGRIGEQYF | TRBV20-1 | many | TRBJ2-7 | -
TGCAGTGCTAGAGATGGGCTAGCGGGAGGGAAAGAGACCCAGTACTTC | CSARDGLAGGKETQYF | TRBV20-1 | many | TRBJ2-5 | TRBD2
TGCAGCGTCTCCTACCCCGGGACCCAGCAGTTCTTC | CSVSYPGTQQFF | TRBV29-1 | - | TRBJ2-1 | -
TGTGCCAGCAGTTCTCTCGGGACAGGGGGTTTTAAGAATCAGCCCCAGCATTTT | CASSSLGTGGFKNQPQHF | TRBV28 | few | TRBJ1-5 | TRBD1
TGTGCCAGCAGCCAGGATAGCAATCAGCCCCAGCATTTT | CASSQDSNQPQHF | TRBV2 | many | TRBJ1-5 | -
TGTGCCACCAGTGATTCGGCAGGGGGAATGCCCCAGCATTTT | CATSDSAGGMPQHF | TRBV24-1 | many | TRBJ1-5 | TRBD1
TGTGCCAGCAGCTTCTACGGGGGGGCCTACGAGCAGTACTTC | CASSFYGGAYEQYF | TRBV7-6 | many | TRBJ2-7 | TRBD2
TGTGCCAGCAGGCCTGGGACTAGCGGGGGGAACTCCTACAATGAGCAGTTCTTC | CASRPGTSGGNSYNEQFF | TRBV7-9 | many | TRBJ2-1 | TRBD2
TGTGCCAGCAGGAGAACAGGGCTCGAGGGTGAGACCCAGTACTTC | CASRRTGLEGETQYF | TRBV6-1 | many | TRBJ2-5 | -
TGTGCTAGTGGGAGCCTGACAGGGAGGGACACTGAAGCTTTCTTT | CASGSLTGRDTEAFF | TRBV12-5 | many | TRBJ1-1 | TRBD1
TGTGCCAGCAGTACCCTGGGGGCAGATACGCAGTATTTT | CASSTLGADTQYF | TRBV28 | many | TRBJ2-3 | -
TGTGCCAGCAGATCGGGGGGAGGTGACTCCTACGAGCAGTACTTC | CASRSGGGDSYEQYF | TRBV7-2 | many | TRBJ2-7 | TRBD2
TGTGCCTGGCAGGACGGGAGCTCCTATAATTCACCCCTCCACTTT | CAWQDGSSYNSPLHF | TRBV30 | few | TRBJ1-6 | -
TGCAGTGCTCTTGAATCCGGGACTAGCGGAAGAGAGACCCAGTACTTC | CSALESGTSGRETQYF | TRBV20-1 | few | TRBJ2-5 | TRBD2
TGTGCCAGCTCACCACTAGCGGGGGGCCTCTCTGGGGCCAACGTCCTGACTTTC | CASSPLAGGLSGANVLTF | TRBV18 | few | TRBJ2-6 | TRBD2
TGTGCCAGCAGTTTTCCCGGAGGGGAACTGTTTTTT | CASSFPGGELFF | TRBV12-3/TRBV12-4 | many | TRBJ1-4 | -
TGCGCCAGCAGCCCCCCGGGAGGTACAAGCTCCTACAATGAGCAGTTCTTC | CASSPPGGTSSYNEQFF | TRBV4-1 | few | TRBJ2-1 | TRBD2
TGTGCCAGCAGTTCTCCGACGGCTAACTATGGCTACACCTTC | CASSSPTANYGYTF | TRBV28 | many | TRBJ1-2 | -
TGTGCCAGTAGTATAGAGGCAGGGGGTAGGAGCAATCAGCCCCAGCATTTT | CASSIEAGGRSNQPQHF | TRBV19 | many | TRBJ1-5 | TRBD1
TGCAGCGTTGTGGAGGGCAGAGTCGCGGGCGAGCAGTACTTC | CSVVEGRVAGEQYF | TRBV29-1 | many | TRBJ2-7 | -
TGTGCCAGCAGCCCACTAGCGGGAGGGTCTCAAGAGACCCAGTACTTC | CASSPLAGGSQETQYF | TRBV7-9 | many | TRBJ2-5 | TRBD2
TGTGCCAGCAGTAGGGCTGGGCGCAATCAGCCCCAGCATTTT | CASSRAGRNQPQHF | TRBV28 | many | TRBJ1-5 | -